The 5 T cell receptor beta chains presented below share a single source sample, sequenced in a study of molecular identifiers for immune sequencing clone quantification. One entry per CDR3 protein results from TCRdb running MiXCR on the PCR reads. Of around 480,000 distinct CDR3 sequences listed, roughly a fifth are singletons. The sequencing sample was made of naive CD8+ T cells from blood, with Jurkat cell RNA spiked in. Subset here: FACS-sorted CD8+CD4-CCR7+CD45RA+ naive T cells. Receptors were obtained from a human donor in good health. Some libraries in this study had Jurkat cell RNA spiked in.

In its sample, this clonotype was seen a few times. This chain links TRBV7-8 with TRBJ1-2, with D possibly TRBD1 on 6 matching bases. Between the trimmed V and J ends, which lost 5 bases and 0 bases, there was a span of 16 bases. This CDR3 is 16 amino acids long. The germline V gene has CDR1 SGHVS and CDR2 FQNEAQ. Written as DNA, the CDR3 is TGTGCCAGCAGCGCATGGACAGAAATTACTAACTATGGCTACACCTTC. Translated: CASSAWTEITNYGYTF.

The CDR3 nucleotides are TGTGCCAGCAGCCAAGACGGGACAACCCTCAATGAGCAGTTCTTC. The encoded protein is CASSQDGTTLNEQFF. The V call is TRBV3-1, the J call TRBJ2-1; D perhaps matches TRBD1 (6 bases). Germline loops: CDR1 LGHDT, CDR2 YNNKEL (reference sequence). The CDR3 spans 15 residues. The germline V and J ends were trimmed by 0 bases and 6 bases, with 12 bases remaining between them.

This clonotype was detected many times. The rearrangement uses TRBV7-9 and TRBJ2-5; D is possibly TRBD1 (6 bases). V was trimmed by 1 base and J by 3 bases, leaving 9 bases between them. Germline V gene sequence: CDR1 SEHNR, CDR2 FQNEAQ (reference sequence). CDR3 length equals 14 residues. The CDR3 DNA reads TGTGCCAGCAGCTTAGTGGCAGGGGAAGAGACCCAGTACTTC. Translating it yields CASSLVAGEETQYF.

Comment on this clonotype: A much bigger clone sits one base away, suggesting this may be a read error. This chain connects TRBV7-2 to TRBJ2-7; a possible D gene is TRBD2 (6 bases). V gave up 5 bases and J gave up 3 bases, with 11 bases separating them. The germline V gene has CDR1 SGHTA and CDR2 FQGNSA. The CDR3 spans 13 residues. The CDR3 sequence: CTSSMGGNYEQYF. In nucleotides, the CDR3 is TGTACCAGCAGCATGGGGGGAAACTACGAGCAGTACTTC.

This clonotype showed up many times. The chain recombines TRBV7-6 with TRBJ2-5; a possible D gene is TRBD1 (6 bases). Trimming left V 5 bases short and J 0 bases short, with 10 bases between. The CDR3 is 14 amino acids. CDR1 and CDR2 from the germline V gene are SGHVS and FNYEAQ. The CDR3 DNA sequence: TGTGCCAGCAGCCCCGGACAGTACCAAGAGACCCAGTACTTC. This gives the protein CASSPGQYQETQYF.